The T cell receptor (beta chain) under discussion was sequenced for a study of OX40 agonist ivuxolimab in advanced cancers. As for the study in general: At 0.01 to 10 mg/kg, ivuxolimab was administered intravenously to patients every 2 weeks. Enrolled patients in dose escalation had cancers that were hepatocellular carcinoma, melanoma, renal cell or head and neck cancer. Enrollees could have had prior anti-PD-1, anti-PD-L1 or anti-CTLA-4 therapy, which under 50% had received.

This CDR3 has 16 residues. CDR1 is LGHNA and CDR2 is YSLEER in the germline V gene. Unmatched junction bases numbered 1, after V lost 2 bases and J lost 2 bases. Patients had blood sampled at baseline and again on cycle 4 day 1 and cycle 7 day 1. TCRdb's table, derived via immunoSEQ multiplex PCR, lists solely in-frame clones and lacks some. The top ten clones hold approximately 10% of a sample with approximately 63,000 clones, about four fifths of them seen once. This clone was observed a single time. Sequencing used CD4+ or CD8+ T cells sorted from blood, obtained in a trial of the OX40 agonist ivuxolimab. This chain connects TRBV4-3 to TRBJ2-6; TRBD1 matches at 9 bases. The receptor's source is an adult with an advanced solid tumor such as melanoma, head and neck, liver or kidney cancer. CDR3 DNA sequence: TGCGCCAGCAGCCAAACAGGGGGCGCTGGGGCCAACGTCCTGACTTTC. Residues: CASSQTGGAGANVLTF.